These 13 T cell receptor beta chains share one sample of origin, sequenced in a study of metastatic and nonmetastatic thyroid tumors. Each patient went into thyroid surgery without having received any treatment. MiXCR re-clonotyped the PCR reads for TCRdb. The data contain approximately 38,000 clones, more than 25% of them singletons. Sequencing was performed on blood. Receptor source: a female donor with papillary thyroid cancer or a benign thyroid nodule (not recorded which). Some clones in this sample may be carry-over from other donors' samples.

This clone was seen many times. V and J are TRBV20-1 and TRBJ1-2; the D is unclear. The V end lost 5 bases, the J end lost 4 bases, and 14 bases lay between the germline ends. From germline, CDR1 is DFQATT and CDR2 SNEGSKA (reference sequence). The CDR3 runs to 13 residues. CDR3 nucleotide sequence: TGCAGTGCTTCGCAGACTGGAAGCTATGGCTACACCTTC. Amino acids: CSASQTGSYGYTF.

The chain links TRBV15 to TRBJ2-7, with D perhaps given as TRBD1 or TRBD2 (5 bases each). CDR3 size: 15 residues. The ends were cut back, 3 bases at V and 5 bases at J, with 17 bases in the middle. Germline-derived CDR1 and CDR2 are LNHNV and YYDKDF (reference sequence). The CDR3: CATSRTRDPGDEQYF. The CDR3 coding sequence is TGTGCCACCAGCAGGACCCGGGACCCCGGGGACGAGCAGTACTTC.

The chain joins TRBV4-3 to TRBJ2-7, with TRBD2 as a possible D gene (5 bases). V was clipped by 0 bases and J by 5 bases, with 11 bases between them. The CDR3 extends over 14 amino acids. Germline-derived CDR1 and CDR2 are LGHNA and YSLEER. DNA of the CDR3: TGCGCCAGCAGCCAAGATAGGGCGGGCAACGAGCAGTACTTC. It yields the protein CASSQDRAGNEQYF.

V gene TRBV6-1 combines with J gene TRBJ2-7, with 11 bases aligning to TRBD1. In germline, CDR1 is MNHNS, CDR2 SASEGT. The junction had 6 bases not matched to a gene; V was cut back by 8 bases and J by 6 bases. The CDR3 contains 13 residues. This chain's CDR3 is CASDRTGGGEQYF. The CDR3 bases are TGTGCCAGCGACAGGACAGGGGGCGGCGAGCAGTACTTC.

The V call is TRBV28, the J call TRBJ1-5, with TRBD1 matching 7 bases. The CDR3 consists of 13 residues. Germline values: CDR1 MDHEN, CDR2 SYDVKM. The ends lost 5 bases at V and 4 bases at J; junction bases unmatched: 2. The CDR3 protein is CASSIQGNQPQHF. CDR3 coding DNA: TGTGCCAGCAGTATACAGGGGAATCAGCCCCAGCATTTT.

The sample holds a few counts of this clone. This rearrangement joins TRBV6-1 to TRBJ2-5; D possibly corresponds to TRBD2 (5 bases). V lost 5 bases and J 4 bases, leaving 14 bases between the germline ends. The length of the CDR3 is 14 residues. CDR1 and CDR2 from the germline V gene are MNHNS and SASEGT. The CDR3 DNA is TGTGCCAGCAGTTTCGGGATGGACCCAGAGACCCAGTACTTC. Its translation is CASSFGMDPETQYF.

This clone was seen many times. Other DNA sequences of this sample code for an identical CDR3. CDR3 in DNA: TGTGCCAGCAGCCCGGGACTAGCCGAGTCCTACGAGCAGTACTTC. Residues: CASSPGLAESYEQYF. This rearrangement joins TRBV4-2 to TRBJ2-7; 9 bases line up with TRBD2. J lost 1 base, V lost 4 bases, and 5 bases had no gene match. Looked up from germline, CDR1 is LGHNA and CDR2 is YNFKEQ. CDR3 length equals 15 residues.

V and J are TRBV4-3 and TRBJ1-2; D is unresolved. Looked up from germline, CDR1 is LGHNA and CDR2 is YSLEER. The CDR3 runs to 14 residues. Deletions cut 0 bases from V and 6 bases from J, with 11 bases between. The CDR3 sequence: CASSQEVRVDGYTF. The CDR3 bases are TGCGCCAGCAGCCAAGAGGTACGGGTGGATGGCTACACCTTC.

CDR3 in amino acids: CASRPRDRGEMNTEAFF. In nucleotides, the CDR3 is TGTGCCAGTAGACCCCGGGACAGGGGCGAGATGAACACTGAAGCTTTCTTT. This chain uses TRBV19 with TRBJ1-1; 10 bases are shared with TRBD1. Germline lookup yields CDR1 LNHDA and CDR2 SQIVND (reference sequence). The CDR3 is 17 residues long. The V segment lost 6 bases and the J segment 0 bases; nucleotides outside the gene matches: 10.

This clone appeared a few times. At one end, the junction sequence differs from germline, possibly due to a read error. CDR3 sequence (DNA): TGTGCCAGTAGCTACCGACAGTCAGCGAACACTGAAGCTTTCTTC. It codes for CASSYRQSANTEAFF. The rearrangement links TRBV19 to TRBJ1-1, with a weak D call TRBD1 (5 bases). In germline, CDR1 is LNHDA, CDR2 SQIVND (reference sequence). CDR3 length equals 15 residues.

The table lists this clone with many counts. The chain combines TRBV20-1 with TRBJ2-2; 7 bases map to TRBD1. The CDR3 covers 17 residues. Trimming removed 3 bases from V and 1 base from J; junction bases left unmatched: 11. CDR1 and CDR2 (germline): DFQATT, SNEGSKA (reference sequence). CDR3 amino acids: CSASPSMDRRNTGELFF. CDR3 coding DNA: TGCAGTGCTAGCCCCTCCATGGACAGGAGGAACACCGGGGAGCTGTTTTTT.

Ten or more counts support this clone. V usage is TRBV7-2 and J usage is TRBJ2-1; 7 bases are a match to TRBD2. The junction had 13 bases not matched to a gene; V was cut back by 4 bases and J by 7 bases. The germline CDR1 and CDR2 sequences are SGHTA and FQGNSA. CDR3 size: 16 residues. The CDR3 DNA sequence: TGTGCCAGCAGCTCTCTCGGGGCGAGCGGGACTAATGAGCAGTTCTTC. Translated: CASSSLGASGTNEQFF.

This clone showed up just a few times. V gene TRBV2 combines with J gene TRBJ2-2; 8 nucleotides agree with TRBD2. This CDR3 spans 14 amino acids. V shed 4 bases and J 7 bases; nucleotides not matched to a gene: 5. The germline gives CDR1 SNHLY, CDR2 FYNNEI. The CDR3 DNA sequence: TGTGCCAGCAGTGGGCGGGGGGCCTGCGGGGAGCTGTTTTTT. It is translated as CASSGRGACGELFF.